This T cell receptor beta chain emerged from a study of CD8 T cell repertoires and HIV-1 epitope variants. Turning to the study itself: T cells were stimulated with Twenty-five Gag and Nef peptides separately. Epitopes were three Gag families plus Nef HW9 and YT9. Separate from the cultures, 1M uncultured T cells served as baseline.

Sequencing of TCR beta CDR3 used immunoSEQ survey depth. TCRdb keeps only in-frame clones here, not all; method: immunoSEQ multiplex PCR. Here the sample spans around 6,000 clones, 55% to 70% being singletons. In regard to this clone: Its target is unknown.

V was shortened by 5 bases and J by 4 bases, with 18 bases between the two germline ends. CDR3 length equals 16 residues. CDR1 and CDR2 (germline): LNHDA, SQIVND (reference sequence). This sequence joins TRBV19 and TRBJ2-1; D assignment may be TRBD1 or TRBD2 (5 bases each). Sample: cultured CD8+ T cells derived from PBMCs. This receptor was obtained from a male donor with HIV. The CDR3 sequence is CASSAAWGGRYNEQFF. The CDR3 DNA reads TGTGCCAGTAGTGCAGCCTGGGGCGGGCGTTACAATGAGCAGTTCTTC.